Listed below are T cell receptor beta chains from one sample, sequenced in a study of T cell changes during pregnancy in multiple sclerosis. The table came from immunoSEQ multiplex PCR; TCRdb's copy has only in-frame clones and leaves some out. The data show 60,000 to 75,000 clones, just under 95% seen once. Sequenced here: peripheral blood, sampled in the second trimester of pregnancy. The receptors here all came from a female donor with multiple sclerosis, enrolled in a pregnancy study. The CDR3 runs from the conserved cysteine through the conserved F or W. D genes are given only for firm matches. Clone size is shown for a subset of rows, as once, few, many or a class of expanded clone.

.,.,TRBV28,TRBJ1-1,CADRYLRNTEAFF,TGTGCCGACAGGTATTTGCGGAACACTGAAGCTTTCTTT
.,.,TRBV27,TRBJ2-5,CASRPGGKRGGETQYF,TGTGCCAGCAGACCCGGGGGCAAAAGGGGAGGGGAGACCCAGTACTTC
.,TRBD1,TRBV4-1,TRBJ2-7,CASSPPGQGFHEQYF,TGCGCCAGCAGCCCCCCCGGACAGGGGTTCCACGAGCAGTACTTC
.,.,TRBV9,TRBJ1-2,CASSVGLEGLGDGYTF,TGTGCCAGCAGCGTAGGGTTGGAGGGGCTAGGGGATGGCTACACCTTC
few,TRBD2,TRBV15,TRBJ2-1,CATSRGPAGWLLGEQFF,TGTGCCACCAGCAGAGGTCCAGCGGGATGGCTTTTGGGTGAGCAGTTCTTC
.,.,TRBV6-5,TRBJ2-5,CASSPYGQFQETQYF,TGTGCCAGCAGCCCGTACGGACAGTTTCAAGAGACCCAGTACTTC
.,.,TRBV27,TRBJ1-5,CATSPRGVQPQHF,TGTGCCACCTCCCCCAGGGGAGTCCAGCCCCAGCATTTT
.,TRBD1,TRBV13,TRBJ2-7,CASSWTGDEQYF,TGTGCCAGCAGCTGGACAGGGGACGAGCAGTACTTC
.,TRBD2,TRBV2,TRBJ2-5,CASLRTSGSSETQYF,TGTGCCAGCCTTAGGACTAGCGGGAGTTCTGAGACCCAGTACTTC
.,.,TRBV19,TRBJ1-4,CASSPSSRAEEKLFF,TGTGCCAGTAGTCCCTCATCCAGGGCGGAGGAAAAACTGTTTTTT
.,TRBD2,TRBV6-5,TRBJ2-1,CASSYLAGDYNEQFF,TGTGCCAGCAGTTACTTGGCGGGGGACTACAATGAGCAGTTCTTC
.,.,TRBV4-3,TRBJ1-4,CASSQDTAGLNEKLFF,TGCGCCAGCAGCCAAGATACGGCAGGCCTTAATGAAAAACTGTTTTTT
.,TRBD1,TRBV7-6,TRBJ2-7,CASSRKGGAAGEQYF,TGTGCCAGCAGCAGAAAAGGGGGCGCGGCGGGCGAGCAGTACTTC
.,TRBD2,TRBV9,TRBJ2-7,CASSVPGLANYEQYF,TGTGCCAGCAGCGTACCGGGACTAGCGAACTACGAGCAGTACTTC
few,.,TRBV18,TRBJ2-2,CASHPTGTGELFF,TGTGCCAGCCACCCGACGGGGACCGGGGAGCTGTTTTTT
.,.,TRBV5-5,TRBJ1-2,CASSSDGGGIYGYTF,TGTGCCAGCAGCTCCGATGGGGGGGGAATCTATGGCTACACCTTC
.,TRBD1,TRBV11-3,TRBJ1-1,CASSLDLGQGYEAFF,TGTGCCAGCAGCTTAGATCTCGGACAGGGCTATGAAGCTTTCTTT
.,.,TRBV5-1,TRBJ2-2,CASSLWTLSTGELFF,TGCGCCAGCAGCTTGTGGACTCTGTCCACCGGGGAGCTGTTTTTT
once,.,TRBV15,TRBJ2-2,CATSSRLPMPTGELFF,TGTGCCACCAGCAGTAGACTCCCGATGCCCACCGGGGAGCTGTTTTTT
.,TRBD1,TRBV7-2,TRBJ2-7,CASSHRGATYEQYF,TGTGCCAGCAGCCACAGGGGGGCTACCTACGAGCAGTACTTC
.,TRBD1,TRBV18,TRBJ2-5,CASSHGQGGIQETQYF,TGTGCCAGCTCGCATGGACAGGGGGGGATCCAAGAGACCCAGTACTTC
.,.,TRBV9,TRBJ2-7,CASGEGEGYYEQYF,TGTGCCAGCGGGGAGGGGGAGGGCTATTACGAGCAGTACTTC
.,TRBD2,TRBV6-5,TRBJ2-1,CASSYTGLAGGNEQFF,TGTGCCAGCAGTTACACTGGACTAGCGGGAGGCAATGAGCAGTTCTTC
.,.,TRBV28,TRBJ1-6,CASSFFGEYPRQGNSPLHF,TGTGCCAGCAGTTTTTTTGGCGAATACCCCAGGCAGGGAAATTCACCCCTCCACTTT
once,.,TRBV14,TRBJ2-2,CASSQDWIAVNTGELFF,TGTGCCAGCAGCCAAGATTGGATAGCGGTTAACACCGGGGAGCTGTTTTTT
.,TRBD1,TRBV19,TRBJ1-6,CASSWGTGGRDNSPLHF,TGTGCCAGTAGTTGGGGAACAGGGGGCAGAGATAATTCACCCCTCCACTTT
.,.,TRBV27,TRBJ2-7,CASSLRRRGNEQYF,TGTGCCAGCAGTTTACGGCGCAGGGGAAACGAGCAGTACTTC
.,.,TRBV7-6,TRBJ2-1,CASSLGGLFSYNEQFF,TGTGCCAGCAGCTTAGGGGGACTCTTCTCCTACAATGAGCAGTTCTTC
.,.,TRBV18,TRBJ2-7,CASSPGSGLLVDF,TGTGCCAGCTCACCAGGCAGCGGCCTACTAGTTGACTTC
.,.,TRBV29-1,TRBJ2-7,CSVAGASYEQYF,TGCAGCGTTGCAGGGGCCTCCTACGAGCAGTACTTC
.,TRBD1,TRBV27,TRBJ2-7,CASSLQQGIYEQYF,TGTGCCAGCAGTTTACAACAGGGGATTTACGAGCAGTACTTC
.,.,TRBV11-2,TRBJ2-7,CASSLERGGFYEQYF,TGTGCCAGCAGCTTAGAAAGGGGAGGATTCTACGAGCAGTACTTC